These 24 T cell receptor beta chains originate from one sample sequenced in a study of T cell repertoires in cytomegalovirus infection. One entry per CDR3 protein, called by TCRdb with MiXCR from the reads. This sample has 300,000 to 400,000 distinct CDR3 sequences, with about 25% found just once. These receptors' targets are unknown. The specimen comprised cultured PBMCs, sampled from culture after CMV antigen stimulation. The source of these receptors is a human donor in good health (CMV status not recorded). Some clones in this sample may be carry-over from other donors' samples.

V usage is TRBV11-2 and J usage is TRBJ2-7; no clear D. Trimming took 5 bases from V and 4 from J, leaving 15 bases between them. Germline-derived CDR1 and CDR2 are SGHAT and FQNNGV. This CDR3 spans 14 amino acids. The chain's CDR3 is CASSPRWLSYEQYV. The CDR3 DNA is TGTGCCAGCAGCCCCCGATGGTTGAGTTACGAGCAGTACGTC.

This clonotype was seen many times. The chain joins TRBV7-2 to TRBJ2-1; 13 bases agree with TRBD2. With V trimmed by 1 base and J by 11 bases, 2 bases remained unmatched. Germline values: CDR1 SGHTA, CDR2 FQGNSA. The CDR3 is 14 residues long. The chain's CDR3 is CASSLGTSGSQQFF. In DNA form, the CDR3 reads TGTGCCAGCAGCTTAGGGACTAGCGGGAGCCAGCAGTTCTTC.

This clonotype was counted ten times or more. The rearrangement uses TRBV10-3 and TRBJ2-7; 9 nucleotides line up with TRBD2. V shed 0 bases and J 1 base; nucleotides not matched to a gene: 1. Germline CDR1 ENHRY, CDR2 SYGVKD. This CDR3 has 15 residues. The CDR3 DNA sequence: TGTGCCATCAGTGAGTCGACTAGCGGTTCCTACGAGCAGTACTTC. It encodes CAISESTSGSYEQYF.

This clonotype was recorded at least ten times. The chain carries TRBV6-6 and TRBJ1-6; 7 nucleotides align to TRBD1. V shed 2 bases, J shed 8 bases, and the junction held 6 bases outside the gene matches. The CDR3 sequence is 15 residues long. CDR1 and CDR2 (germline): MNHNY, SVGAGI (reference sequence). As DNA, the CDR3 is TGTGCCAGCAGTTACCCCCGGGACAGCTATTCACCCCTCCACTTT. Protein sequence: CASSYPRDSYSPLHF.

This clonotype has ten or more counts. The chain employs TRBV6-6 and TRBJ1-2; 11 bases map to TRBD1. The germline CDR1 and CDR2 sequences are MNHNY and SVGAGI (reference sequence). This CDR3 has 14 amino acids. Trimming took 6 bases from V and 2 from J; bases not matched to a gene: 2. CDR3 DNA sequence: TGTGCCAGCAGAGGACAGGGGGCGAACTATGGCTACACCTTC. It is translated as CASRGQGANYGYTF.

This clonotype was counted at least ten times. The rearrangement links TRBV7-2 to TRBJ2-4; 10 nucleotides align to TRBD2. The length of the CDR3 is 21 residues. The ends lost 5 bases at V and 1 base at J; junction bases unmatched: 20. Germline lookup yields CDR1 SGHTA and CDR2 FQGNSA. CDR3 bases: TGTGCCAGCAGCCAGGGCCCTAGCGGGAGACTACAACACCCCGCCAAAAACATTCAGTACTTC. It yields the protein CASSQGPSGRLQHPAKNIQYF.

The J gene is TRBJ2-5, the V gene TRBV7-9; 9 bases agree with TRBD1. CDR1 is SEHNR and CDR2 is FQNEAQ in the germline V gene (reference sequence). V trimming: 4 bases; J trimming: 4 bases; junction bases outside the gene matches: 10. The CDR3 is made up of 16 amino acids. The CDR3 DNA is TGTGCCAGCAGCTCCGCACAGGGGGCAGGGGGAGAGACCCAGTACTTC. Translation: CASSSAQGAGGETQYF.

This chain connects TRBV5-1 to TRBJ2-5; 7 bases are shared with TRBD2. CDR3 size: 15 residues. From germline, CDR1 is SGHRS and CDR2 YFSETQ. The V and J ends lost 0 bases and 3 bases, in that order; junction bases with no gene match: 5. As DNA, the CDR3 is TGCGCCAGCAGCTTGGCTAGCGGATATGAAGAGACCCAGTACTTC. Amino acid sequence: CASSLASGYEETQYF. Together with reference TRBV5-1 and TRBJ2-5, the CDR3 gives the full variable domain: KAGVTQTPRYLIKTRGQQVTLSCSPISGHRSVSWYQQTPGQGLQFLFEYFSETQRNKGNFPGRFSGRQFSNSRSEMNVSTLELGDSALYLCASSLASGYEETQYFGPGTRLLVL.

This clonotype was detected ten times or more. The chain uses TRBV7-2 and TRBJ2-7, with TRBD1 identical over 7 bases. The CDR3 covers 13 residues. V lost 5 bases and J lost 5; bases outside the gene matches: 6. From germline, CDR1 is SGHTA and CDR2 FQGNSA. CDR3 DNA: TGTGCCAGCAGCGCCGACAGGGCCAACGAGCAGTACTTC. Amino acids: CASSADRANEQYF.

This clonotype came up many times. The gene calls are TRBV2 and TRBJ2-4; D is perhaps TRBD2 (6 bases). The CDR3 is made up of 15 amino acids. Germline V gives CDR1 SNHLY, CDR2 FYNNEI. The V end lost 9 bases, the J end lost 0 bases, and 15 bases lay between the germline ends. The CDR3 region is CASMGGRIAKNIQYF. CDR3 coding DNA: TGTGCCAGTATGGGGGGAAGGATAGCCAAAAACATTCAGTACTTC.

The genes are TRBV6-2 or TRBV6-3 and TRBJ2-3; D perhaps matches TRBD2 (5 bases). V lost 6 bases and J lost 7, with 11 bases in between. The CDR3 loop spans 12 amino acids. CDR1 is MNHEY and CDR2 is SVGEGT in the germline V gene. CDR3: CASRRGINTQYF. CDR3 bases: TGTGCCAGCAGAAGAGGGATCAATACGCAGTATTTT.

The chain joins TRBV7-6 to TRBJ2-3, with D perhaps TRBD1 (6 bases). Germline V gene data show CDR1 as SGHVS and CDR2 as FNYEAQ. The germline V and J ends were trimmed by 2 bases and 3 bases, with 12 bases remaining between them. The CDR3 is 15 residues long. The CDR3 DNA reads as TGTGCCAGCAGCTTATCACAGGGTAGAACAGATACGCAGTATTTT. Its translation: CASSLSQGRTDTQYF.

The J gene is TRBJ2-5, the V gene TRBV6-2 or TRBV6-3; 12 nucleotides align to TRBD2. The CDR3 covers 16 residues. With 5 bases clipped from V and 5 bases from J, the junction kept 9 bases outside the gene matches. CDR1 and CDR2 from the germline V gene are MNHEY and SVGEGT. CDR3 bases: TGTGCCAGCAGTCCTAGCGGGAGGGCGAAACAGGAGACCCAGTACTTC. Translating it yields CASSPSGRAKQETQYF.

This chain uses TRBV6-2 or TRBV6-3 with TRBJ1-5; D unclear. This CDR3 has 13 amino acids. The V end was cut by 6 bases, the J end by 4 bases, with 10 bases between. Germline V lookup: CDR1 MNHEY, CDR2 SVGEGT. CDR3 DNA: TGTGCCAGCAGCCTCCCGCGGAATCAGCCCCAGCATTTT. Translation gives CASSLPRNQPQHF.

This clonotype has a handful of counts. The gene calls are TRBV5-1 and TRBJ2-3, with D possibly matching TRBD2 (5 bases). CDR1 and CDR2 (germline): SGHRS, YFSETQ. V dropped 0 bases and J dropped 5 bases, with 13 bases sitting between them. The CDR3 extends over 15 amino acids. The chain's CDR3 is CASSLELGGRDTQYF. CDR3 in DNA: TGCGCCAGCAGCTTGGAACTAGGAGGAAGAGATACGCAGTATTTT.

This chain uses TRBV6-6 with TRBJ2-7; 12 nucleotides align to TRBD2. The CDR3 loop spans 18 amino acids. Looked up from germline, CDR1 is MNHNY and CDR2 is SVGAGI (reference sequence). The J segment lost 5 bases and the V segment lost 2 bases, leaving 13 bases of the junction unmatched. The CDR3 region has the DNA TGTGCCAGCAGTTACCCTGGCAGACTAGCGGGAGAACGAAACGAGCAGTACTTC. It encodes CASSYPGRLAGERNEQYF.

This clonotype has only a few counts. The rearrangement uses TRBV4-3 and TRBJ2-4; D possibly corresponds to TRBD2 (6 bases). CDR1 is LGHNA, CDR2 YSLEER, per germline. This CDR3 comprises 16 residues. Trimming left V 0 bases short and J 8 bases short, with 17 bases between. DNA for the CDR3: TGCGCCAGCAGCCAAGATAGGGGAGGACTCTCAGACATTCAGTACTTC. It is translated as CASSQDRGGLSDIQYF.

For this clonotype: Possible read error: a much larger clone is one base away. The gene calls are TRBV7-2 and TRBJ1-2, with unresolved D. CDR1 and CDR2 from the germline V gene are SGHTA and FQGNSA. The CDR3 is 11 residues long. CDR3 protein: CASSLNYDYTF. The CDR3 nucleotides are TGTGCCAGCAGCCTCAATTATGACTACACCTTC.

Ten or more counts support this clonotype. The CDR3 DNA sequence: TGTGCCAGCAGTTCTCAACAGGGGACCTATGGCTACACCTTC. This sequence encodes CASSSQQGTYGYTF. The chain joins TRBV28 to TRBJ1-2, with TRBD1 matching over 7 bases. This CDR3 has 14 amino acids. The V and J ends lost 4 bases and 4 bases, in that order; junction bases with no gene match: 6. Germline V CDR1 and CDR2: MDHEN, SYDVKM.

This chain uses TRBV7-9 with TRBJ2-7, with D tentatively TRBD2 (5 bases). Germline values: CDR1 SEHNR, CDR2 FQNEAQ (reference sequence). The ends were cut back, 5 bases at V and 3 bases at J, with 14 bases in the middle. CDR3 length: 14 residues. The CDR3 is CASSPQLVSYEQYF. The CDR3 bases are TGTGCCAGCAGCCCACAACTAGTAAGCTACGAGCAGTACTTC.

This clonotype has only a few counts. The chain has TRBV27 and TRBJ1-6; D might be TRBD1 (6 bases). In germline, CDR1 is MNHEY, CDR2 SMNVEV (reference sequence). This CDR3 has 15 residues. Trimming pared 5 bases from V and 10 bases from J, leaving 18 bases between. CDR3 in amino acids: CASSAGQLMGSPLHF. The CDR3 DNA is TGTGCCAGCAGTGCCGGACAGCTAATGGGATCACCCCTCCACTTT.

This clonotype turned up a few times. As DNA, the CDR3 is TGTGCCAGCAGTTCTCCGGGGGAACCCTACGAGCAGTACGTC. It specifies CASSSPGEPYEQYV. The chain recombines TRBV28 with TRBJ2-7; maybe TRBD2 (6 bases). V dropped 4 bases and J dropped 2 bases, with 12 bases sitting between them. This CDR3 is built from 14 residues. Germline V gives CDR1 MDHEN, CDR2 SYDVKM.

This clonotype has just a few counts. The genes are TRBV6-2 or TRBV6-3 and TRBJ2-1; no clear D gene. The CDR3 spans 11 residues. The V gene lost 6 bases and the J gene lost 9 bases, with 9 bases spanning the gap. CDR1 is MNHEY, CDR2 SVGEGT, per germline. The CDR3: CASSPTGEQFF. The CDR3 coding sequence is TGTGCCAGCAGCCCGACGGGTGAGCAGTTCTTC.

The chain is built from TRBV4-3 and TRBJ2-2; D possibly corresponds to TRBD1 (5 bases). This CDR3 is 14 amino acids long. The germline CDR1 and CDR2 sequences are LGHNA and YSLEER. Trimming took 0 bases from V and 4 from J, leaving 6 bases between them. This CDR3 is CASSQDRATGELFF. The CDR3 nucleotides are TGCGCCAGCAGCCAAGACAGGGCCACCGGGGAGCTGTTTTTT.